This entry features one TCR beta chain sequence. The CDR3 is made up of 16 amino acids. CDR1 is SGHAT and CDR2 is FQNNGV in the germline V gene. With V trimmed by 5 bases and J by 4 bases, 12 bases remained unmatched. This record comes from a study of OX40 agonist ivuxolimab in advanced cancers. Sequenced by immunoSEQ multiplex PCR; TCRdb stores in-frame clones only, minus some. The sample holds about 43,000 clones, around 88% seen once. The clonotype comes from an adult with an advanced solid tumor such as melanoma, head and neck, liver or kidney cancer. The sequenced sample was CD4+ or CD8+ T cells sorted from blood, obtained in a trial of the OX40 agonist ivuxolimab. The V call is TRBV11-2, the J call TRBJ2-5; 8 nucleotides match TRBD2. CDR3 in DNA: TGTGCCAGCAGCGCCCGGGATTTAGCGGGGATAGAGACCCAGTACTTC. This translates into CASSARDLAGIETQYF.